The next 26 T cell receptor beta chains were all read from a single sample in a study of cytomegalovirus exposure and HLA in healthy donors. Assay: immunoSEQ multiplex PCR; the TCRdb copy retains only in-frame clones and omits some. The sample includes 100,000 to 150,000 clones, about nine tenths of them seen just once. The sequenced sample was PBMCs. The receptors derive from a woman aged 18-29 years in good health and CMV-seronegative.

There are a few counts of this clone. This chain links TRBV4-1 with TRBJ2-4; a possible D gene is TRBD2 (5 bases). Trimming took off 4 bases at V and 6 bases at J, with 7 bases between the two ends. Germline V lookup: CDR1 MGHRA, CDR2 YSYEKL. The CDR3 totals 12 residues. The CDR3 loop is CASSPGTNIQYF. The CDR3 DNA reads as TGCGCCAGCAGCCCGGGAACAAACATTCAGTACTTC.

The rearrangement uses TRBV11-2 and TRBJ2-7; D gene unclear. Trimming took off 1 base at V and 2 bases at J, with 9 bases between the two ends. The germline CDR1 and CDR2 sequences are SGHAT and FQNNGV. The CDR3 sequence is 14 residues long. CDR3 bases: TGTGCCAGCAGCTTAGTGCAGGCCCCCTACGAGCAGTACTTC. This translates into CASSLVQAPYEQYF.

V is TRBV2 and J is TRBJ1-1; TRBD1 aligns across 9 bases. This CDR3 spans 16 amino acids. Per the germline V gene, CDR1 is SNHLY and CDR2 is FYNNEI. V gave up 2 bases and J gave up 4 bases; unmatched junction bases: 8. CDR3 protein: CASSEQFGTGRTEAFF. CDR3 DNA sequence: TGTGCCAGCAGTGAACAGTTCGGGACAGGGCGCACTGAAGCTTTCTTT.

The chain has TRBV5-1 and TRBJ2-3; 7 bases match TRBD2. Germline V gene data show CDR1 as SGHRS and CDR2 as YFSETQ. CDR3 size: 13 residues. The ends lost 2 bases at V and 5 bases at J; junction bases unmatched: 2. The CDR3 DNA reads TGCGCCAGCAGCTTTGGGACTAAAGATACGCAGTATTTT. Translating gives CASSFGTKDTQYF.

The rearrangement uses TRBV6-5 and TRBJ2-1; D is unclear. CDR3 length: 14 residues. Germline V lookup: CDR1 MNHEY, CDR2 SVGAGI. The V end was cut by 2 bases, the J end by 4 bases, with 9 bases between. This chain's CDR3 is CASSYTRWYNEQFF. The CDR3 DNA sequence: TGTGCCAGCAGTTACACTCGGTGGTACAATGAGCAGTTCTTC.

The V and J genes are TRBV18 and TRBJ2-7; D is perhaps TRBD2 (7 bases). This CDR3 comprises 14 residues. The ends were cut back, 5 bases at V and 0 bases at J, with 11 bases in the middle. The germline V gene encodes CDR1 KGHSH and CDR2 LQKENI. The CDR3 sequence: CASSRGGNSYEQYF. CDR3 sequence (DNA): TGTGCCAGCTCAAGGGGGGGAAACTCCTACGAGCAGTACTTC.

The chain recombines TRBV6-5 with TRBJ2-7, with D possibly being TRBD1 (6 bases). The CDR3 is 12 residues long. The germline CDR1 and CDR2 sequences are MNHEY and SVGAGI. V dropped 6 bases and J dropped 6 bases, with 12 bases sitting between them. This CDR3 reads CASRQGRREQYF. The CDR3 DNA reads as TGTGCCAGCAGACAGGGACGTCGCGAGCAGTACTTC.

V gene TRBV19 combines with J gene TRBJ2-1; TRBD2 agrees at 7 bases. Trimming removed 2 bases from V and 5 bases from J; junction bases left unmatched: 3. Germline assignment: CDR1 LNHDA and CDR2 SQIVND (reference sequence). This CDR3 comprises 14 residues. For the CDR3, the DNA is TGTGCCAGTAGTATAAGGAGCGGGGACAATGAGCAGTTCTTC. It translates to CASSIRSGDNEQFF.

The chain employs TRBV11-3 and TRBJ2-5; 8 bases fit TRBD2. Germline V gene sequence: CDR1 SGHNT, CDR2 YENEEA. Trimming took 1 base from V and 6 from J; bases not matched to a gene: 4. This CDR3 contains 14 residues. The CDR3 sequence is CASSLAGGHKTQYF. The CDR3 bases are TGTGCCAGCAGCTTAGCGGGAGGGCATAAGACCCAGTACTTC.

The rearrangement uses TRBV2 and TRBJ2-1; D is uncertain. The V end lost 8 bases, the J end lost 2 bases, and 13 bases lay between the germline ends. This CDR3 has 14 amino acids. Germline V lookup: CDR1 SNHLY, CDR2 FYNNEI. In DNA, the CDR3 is TGTGCCAGCTCCCTTACCCCTACCTACAATGAGCAGTTCTTC. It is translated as CASSLTPTYNEQFF.

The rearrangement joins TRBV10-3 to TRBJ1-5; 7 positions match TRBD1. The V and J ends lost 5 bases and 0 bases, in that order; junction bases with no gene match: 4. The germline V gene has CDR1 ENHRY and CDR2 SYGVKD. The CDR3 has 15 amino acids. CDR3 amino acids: CAISLTGDSNQPQHF. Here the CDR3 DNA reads TGTGCCATCAGTTTAACAGGGGATAGCAATCAGCCCCAGCATTTT.

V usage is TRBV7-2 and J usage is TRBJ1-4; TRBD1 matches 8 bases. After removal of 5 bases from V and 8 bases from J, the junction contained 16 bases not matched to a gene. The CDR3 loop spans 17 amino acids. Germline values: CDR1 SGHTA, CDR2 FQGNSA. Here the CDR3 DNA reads TGTGCCAGCAGCGCCCACCGTTTGGACAGGGCGAGGGAAAAACTGTTTTTT. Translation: CASSAHRLDRAREKLFF.

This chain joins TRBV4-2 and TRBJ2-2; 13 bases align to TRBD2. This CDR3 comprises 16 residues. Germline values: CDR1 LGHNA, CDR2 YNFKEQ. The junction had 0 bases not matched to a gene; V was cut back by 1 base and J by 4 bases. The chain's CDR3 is CASSQGLAGGTGELFF. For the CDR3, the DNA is TGTGCCAGCAGCCAAGGACTAGCGGGAGGCACCGGGGAGCTGTTTTTT.

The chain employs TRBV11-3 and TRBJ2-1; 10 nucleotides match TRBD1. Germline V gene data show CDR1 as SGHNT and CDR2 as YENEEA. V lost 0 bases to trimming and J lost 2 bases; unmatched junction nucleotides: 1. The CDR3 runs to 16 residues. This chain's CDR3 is CASSLEGTGAYNEQFF. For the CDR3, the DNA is TGTGCCAGCAGCTTAGAGGGGACAGGGGCCTACAATGAGCAGTTCTTC.

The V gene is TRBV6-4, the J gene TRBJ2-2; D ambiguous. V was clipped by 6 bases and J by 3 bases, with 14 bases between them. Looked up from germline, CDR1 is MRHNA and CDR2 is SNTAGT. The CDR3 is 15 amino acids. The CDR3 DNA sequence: TGTGCCAGCAGCTCCTCATGGGCCTACACCGGGGAGCTGTTTTTT. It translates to CASSSSWAYTGELFF.

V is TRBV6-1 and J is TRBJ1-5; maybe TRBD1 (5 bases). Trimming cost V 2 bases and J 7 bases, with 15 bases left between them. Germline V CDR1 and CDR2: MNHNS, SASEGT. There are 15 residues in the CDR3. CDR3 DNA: TGTGCCAGCAGTGAATTCAGGGAAACCGTGCAGCCCCAGCATTTT. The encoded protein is CASSEFRETVQPQHF.

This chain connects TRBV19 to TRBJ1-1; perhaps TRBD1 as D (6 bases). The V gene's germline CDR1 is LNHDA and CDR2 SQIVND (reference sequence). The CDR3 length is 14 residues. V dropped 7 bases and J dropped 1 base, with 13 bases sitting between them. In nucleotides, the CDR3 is TGTGCCAGTATTGGACAGCAGACGAACACTGAAGCTTTCTTT. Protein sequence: CASIGQQTNTEAFF.

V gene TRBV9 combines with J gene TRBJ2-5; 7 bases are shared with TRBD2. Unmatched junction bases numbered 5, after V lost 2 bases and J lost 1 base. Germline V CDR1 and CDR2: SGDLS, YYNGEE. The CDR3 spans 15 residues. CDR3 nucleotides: TGTGCCAGCAGCGTCGGGGGAGGGCCCCAAGAGACCCAGTACTTC. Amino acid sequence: CASSVGGGPQETQYF.

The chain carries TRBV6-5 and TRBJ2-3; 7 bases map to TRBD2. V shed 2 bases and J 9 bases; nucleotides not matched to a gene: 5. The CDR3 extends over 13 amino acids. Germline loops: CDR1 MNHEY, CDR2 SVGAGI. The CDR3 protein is CASSYRGRGTQYF. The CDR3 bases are TGTGCCAGCAGTTACCGCGGGAGAGGCACGCAGTATTTT.

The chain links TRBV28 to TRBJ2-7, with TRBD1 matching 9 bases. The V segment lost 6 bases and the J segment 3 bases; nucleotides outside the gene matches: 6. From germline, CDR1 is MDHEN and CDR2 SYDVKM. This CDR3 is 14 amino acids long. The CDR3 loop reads CASSLTGGVYEQYF. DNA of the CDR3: TGTGCCAGCAGCTTAACAGGGGGCGTCTACGAGCAGTACTTC.

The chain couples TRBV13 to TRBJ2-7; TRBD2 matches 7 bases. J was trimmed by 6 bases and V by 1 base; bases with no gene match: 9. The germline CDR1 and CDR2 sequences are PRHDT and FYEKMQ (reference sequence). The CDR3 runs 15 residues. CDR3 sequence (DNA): TGTGCCAGCAGCTTAGAGGGCGGGAGCGCTTTCGAGCAGTACTTC. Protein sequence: CASSLEGGSAFEQYF.

CDR3 residues: CASSYRYGDTQYF. DNA for the CDR3: TGTGCCAGCAGTTACCGGTATGGAGATACGCAGTATTTT. This rearrangement joins TRBV6-6 to TRBJ2-3; no firm D call. This CDR3 region has 13 residues. Trimming shortened V by 2 bases and J by 5 bases, and 8 bases separated the two germline ends. From germline, CDR1 is MNHNY and CDR2 SVGAGI (reference sequence).

The CDR3 DNA follows: TGCAGCGTACCTGACAGAAAACGAGAGACCCAGTACTTC. Protein product: CSVPDRKRETQYF. V usage is TRBV29-1 and J usage is TRBJ2-5; D is perhaps TRBD1 (5 bases). The CDR3 consists of 13 residues. V lost 6 bases to trimming and J lost 4 bases, with 15 bases between them. Germline V CDR1 and CDR2: SQVTM, ANQGSEA. The full variable domain, rest sourced from reference TRBV29-1 and TRBJ2-5, is SAVISQKPSRDICQRGTSLTIQCQVDSQVTMMFWYRQQPGQSLTLIATANQGSEATYESGFVIDKFPISRPNLTFSTLTVSNMSPEDSSIYLCSVPDRKRETQYFGPGTRLLVL.

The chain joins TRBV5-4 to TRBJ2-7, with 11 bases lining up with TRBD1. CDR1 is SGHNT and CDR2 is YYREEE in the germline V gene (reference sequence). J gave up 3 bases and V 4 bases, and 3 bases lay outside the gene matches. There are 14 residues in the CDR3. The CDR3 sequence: CASSPGTGGYEQYF. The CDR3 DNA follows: TGTGCCAGCAGCCCCGGGACAGGGGGCTACGAGCAGTACTTC.

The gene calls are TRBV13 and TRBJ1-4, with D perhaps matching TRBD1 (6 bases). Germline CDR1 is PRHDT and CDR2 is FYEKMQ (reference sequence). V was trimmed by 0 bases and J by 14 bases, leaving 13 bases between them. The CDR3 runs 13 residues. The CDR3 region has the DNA TGTGCCAGCAGCTTAGGGGAACAGGGAGACCTGTTTTTT. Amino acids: CASSLGEQGDLFF.

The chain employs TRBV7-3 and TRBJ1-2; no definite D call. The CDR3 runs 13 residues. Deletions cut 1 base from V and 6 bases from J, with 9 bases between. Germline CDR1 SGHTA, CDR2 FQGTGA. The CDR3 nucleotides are TGTGCCAGCAGCTTAATGCCCGGGAATGGCTACACCTTC. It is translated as CASSLMPGNGYTF.